Below are 32 T cell receptor beta chains sequenced from a single sample in a study of technical replicates of blood from a handful of donors. Clones were read by immunoSEQ multiplex PCR, and TCRdb kept only the in-frame ones, dropping some. The sample shows under 95,000 clones, 90% to 95% of them seen only once. The sequenced sample was T cells isolated from PBMCs. The source is a human donor in good health.

The chain uses TRBV6-1 and TRBJ2-7; D is possibly TRBD1 (6 bases). The CDR3 is 13 amino acids. Germline CDR1 reads MNHNS; CDR2 reads SASEGT. V lost 4 bases and J 3 bases, leaving 10 bases between the germline ends. DNA for the CDR3: TGTGCCAGCAGTGTAGCAGGGGACTACGAGCAGTACTTC. It specifies CASSVAGDYEQYF.

This clone occurred once. V gene TRBV25-1 combines with J gene TRBJ1-1, with no clear D. The V end lost 7 bases, the J end lost 7 bases, and 10 bases lay between the germline ends. The CDR3 extends over 11 amino acids. Per germline, CDR1 MGHDK and CDR2 SYGVNS. This chain's CDR3 is CASIGGFEAFF. CDR3 nucleotide sequence: TGTGCCAGCATTGGAGGGTTTGAAGCTTTCTTT. The full variable domain, with the rest looked up from reference TRBV25-1 and TRBJ1-1, is EADIYQTPRYLVIGTGKKITLECSQTMGHDKMYWYQQDPGMELHLIHYSYGVNSTEKGDLSSESTVSRIRTEHFPLTLESARPSHTSQYLCASIGGFEAFFGQGTRLTVV.

The V call is TRBV5-4, the J call TRBJ2-7, with 9 positions matching TRBD2. The CDR3 consists of 16 residues. After removal of 0 bases from V and 6 bases from J, the junction contained 10 bases not matched to a gene. Germline CDR1 and CDR2: SGHNT and YYREEE (reference sequence). CDR3 nucleotide sequence: TGTGCCAGCAGCTTGGTTATAGGGACTAGCATTTCCGAGCAGTACTTC. This translates into CASSLVIGTSISEQYF.

The chain joins TRBV5-1 to TRBJ2-2, with D possibly TRBD2 on 6 matching bases. V lost 4 bases, J lost 3 bases, and 22 bases lay in between. Looked up from germline, CDR1 is SGHRS and CDR2 is YFSETQ. The CDR3 is 18 amino acids. The CDR3 sequence: CASSPEPLGGFDTGELFF. In nucleotides, the CDR3 is TGCGCCAGCAGCCCCGAGCCCTTGGGAGGCTTCGACACCGGGGAGCTGTTTTTT.

This CDR3 is CASTPLAEDTDTQYF. The DNA of the CDR3 is TGTGCCAGCACCCCACTAGCGGAGGACACAGATACGCAGTATTTT. The chain combines TRBV6-5 with TRBJ2-3, with TRBD2 matching 8 bases. This CDR3 contains 15 residues. The germline V gene encodes CDR1 MNHEY and CDR2 SVGAGI. The junction had 8 bases not matched to a gene; V was cut back by 7 bases and J by 2 bases.

V is TRBV27 and J is TRBJ2-7, with 7 bases aligning to TRBD1. Losses at the gene ends were 5 bases for V and 6 bases for J; bases not matched to a gene: 19. Germline CDR1 and CDR2: MNHEY and SMNVEV (reference sequence). The CDR3 has 17 amino acids. The CDR3 protein is CASSRDRRLGALREQYF. The CDR3 nucleotides are TGTGCCAGCAGTAGGGACAGACGACTTGGAGCCCTACGCGAGCAGTACTTC.

V gene TRBV11-3 combines with J gene TRBJ1-1, with D possibly matching TRBD1 (6 bases). This CDR3 is 13 amino acids long. V was pared by 10 bases and J by 4 bases, with 16 bases between. CDR1 is SGHNT, CDR2 YENEEA, per germline. This chain's CDR3 is CATTNRVFTEAFF. The CDR3 DNA reads as TGTGCCACCACGAACAGGGTATTCACTGAAGCTTTCTTT.

The chain couples TRBV19 to TRBJ1-2; TRBD1 is a possible D gene (6 bases). From germline, CDR1 is LNHDA and CDR2 SQIVND (reference sequence). This CDR3 is built from 16 residues. V dropped 7 bases and J dropped 1 base, with 19 bases sitting between them. CDR3 sequence (DNA): TGTGCCAGTACCCTGGACAGCCTCTCTTATAACTATGGCTACACCTTC. It specifies CASTLDSLSYNYGYTF. Looking up the rest from reference TRBV19 and TRBJ1-2 gives the full variable domain: DGGITQSPKYLFRKEGQNVTLSCEQNLNHDAMYWYRQDPGQGLRLIYYSQIVNDFQKGDIAEGYSVSREKKESFPLTVTSAQKNPTAFYLCASTLDSLSYNYGYTFGSGTRLTVV.

The chain links TRBV10-3 to TRBJ1-6, with a possible D match to TRBD1 (6 bases). The CDR3 totals 16 residues. The V and J ends lost 0 bases and 9 bases respectively, with 15 bases between them. The germline CDR1 and CDR2 sequences are ENHRY and SYGVKD. The CDR3 region has the DNA TGTGCCATCAGTGAGTCATCCAAACAGGGTAGTTCACCCCTCCACTTT. This encodes CAISESSKQGSSPLHF.

Notes on this clone: One junction end does not reproduce the germline sequence, and a read error may be involved. J is TRBJ2-3 and V is TRBV30, with 9 nucleotides matching TRBD2. CDR1 is GTSNPN, CDR2 SVGIG, per germline (reference sequence). This CDR3 comprises 15 residues. The CDR3 here is CTWSKLAGVSDTQYF. CDR3 bases: TGTACCTGGAGTAAATTAGCGGGGGTGTCAGATACGCAGTATTTT.

This clone has a single count. This chain joins TRBV19 and TRBJ2-5; D is undetermined. CDR1 and CDR2 from the germline V gene are LNHDA and SQIVND (reference sequence). The CDR3 length is 14 residues. Trimming removed 3 bases from V and 5 bases from J, with 13 bases in between. This CDR3 is CASSMVALEETQYF. The CDR3 DNA reads as TGTGCCAGTAGTATGGTAGCACTCGAGGAGACCCAGTACTTC.

The CDR3 DNA reads TGCGCCAGCAGCTTGGGTTTCCAGAACACTGAAGCTTTCTTT. Translated: CASSLGFQNTEAFF. The chain employs TRBV5-1 and TRBJ1-1, with D unresolved. The CDR3 loop spans 14 amino acids. CDR1 is SGHRS and CDR2 is YFSETQ in the germline V gene. The ends were cut back, 0 bases at V and 1 base at J, with 7 bases in the middle.

The chain uses TRBV6-1 and TRBJ2-7, with a tentative D call TRBD2 (5 bases). The germline gives CDR1 MNHNS, CDR2 SASEGT. The CDR3 has 15 amino acids. Trimming removed 6 bases at V and 2 bases at J, with 17 bases between. The CDR3 protein is CASSLIPDSAYEQYF. CDR3 DNA: TGTGCCAGCAGCCTTATTCCGGACTCAGCCTACGAGCAGTACTTC.

The genes are TRBV28 and TRBJ2-7; 8 positions match TRBD2. This CDR3 region has 14 residues. The germline V gene encodes CDR1 MDHEN and CDR2 SYDVKM. Trimming at V came to 3 bases and at J to 7 bases, leaving 8 bases not matched to a gene. The CDR3 loop reads CASSLTGRAVEQYF. Written as DNA, the CDR3 is TGTGCCAGCAGTTTGACCGGGAGGGCCGTTGAGCAGTACTTC. Full variable domain (remainder filled in from reference TRBV28 and TRBJ2-7): DVKVTQSSRYLVKRTGEKVFLECVQDMDHENMFWYRQDPGLGLRLIYFSYDVKMKEKGDIPEGYSVSREKKERFSLILESASTNQTSMYLCASSLTGRAVEQYFGPGTRLTVT.

The chain couples TRBV4-1 to TRBJ2-2; 7 bases match TRBD1. The CDR3 is 14 amino acids. V dropped 5 bases and J dropped 5; count of bases not matched to a gene: 5. Germline CDR1 reads MGHRA; CDR2 reads YSYEKL. The CDR3 sequence: CASSYRGATGELFF. CDR3 DNA sequence: TGCGCCAGCAGCTACAGGGGAGCGACCGGGGAGCTGTTTTTT.

The V and J genes are TRBV19 and TRBJ2-3; 8 positions agree with TRBD1. Germline values: CDR1 LNHDA, CDR2 SQIVND (reference sequence). The ends lost 5 bases at V and 0 bases at J; junction bases unmatched: 7. The CDR3 spans 16 residues. This chain's CDR3 is CASSFRQGPSTDTQYF. The CDR3 nucleotides read TGTGCCAGTAGTTTTCGACAGGGGCCTAGCACAGATACGCAGTATTTT.

V and J are TRBV7-9 and TRBJ2-2; no definite D call. This CDR3 spans 13 amino acids. Germline CDR1 and CDR2: SEHNR and FQNEAQ (reference sequence). Trimming stripped 5 bases from V and 4 bases from J, with 8 bases between. Written as DNA, the CDR3 is TGTGCCAGCAGCCCCGCAGGCACCGGGGAGCTGTTTTTT. It is translated as CASSPAGTGELFF.

The rearrangement links TRBV29-1 to TRBJ2-7; no clear D. V was pared by 6 bases and J by 2 bases, with 8 bases between. CDR1 is SQVTM and CDR2 is ANQGSEA in the germline V gene. The CDR3 sequence is 11 residues long. The CDR3 DNA reads TGCAGCGTCCTCACTGCCTACGAGCAGTACTTC. Amino acid sequence: CSVLTAYEQYF.

This rearrangement joins TRBV27 to TRBJ1-1, with D tentatively TRBD1 (6 bases). The V end lost 4 bases, the J end lost 4 bases, and 10 bases lay between the germline ends. The CDR3 length is 13 residues. Germline V lookup: CDR1 MNHEY, CDR2 SMNVEV (reference sequence). DNA of the CDR3: TGTGCCAGCAGTTGGCAGGGGTTCACTGAAGCTTTCTTT. Its protein is CASSWQGFTEAFF.

The chain is built from TRBV30 and TRBJ2-7; D is perhaps TRBD1 (6 bases). V lost 5 bases and J 3 bases, leaving 14 bases between the germline ends. CDR1 is GTSNPN, CDR2 SVGIG, per germline (reference sequence). The CDR3 covers 13 residues. The CDR3 here is CAWAAGTNYEQYF. CDR3 in DNA: TGTGCCTGGGCCGCCGGGACAAACTACGAGCAGTACTTC.

The CDR3 is CSVPGQGHTGELFF. The CDR3 nucleotides read TGCAGCGTCCCGGGACAGGGTCACACCGGGGAGCTGTTTTTT. The chain employs TRBV29-1 and TRBJ2-2; the match to TRBD1 covers 9 bases. Trimming cost V 6 bases and J 3 bases; bases outside gene matches: 5. The germline CDR1 and CDR2 sequences are SQVTM and ANQGSEA. The CDR3 covers 14 residues.

The chain links TRBV18 to TRBJ2-1; the D gene is possibly TRBD1 (5 bases). V gave up 2 bases and J gave up 2 bases, with 7 bases separating them. There are 14 residues in the CDR3. Germline lookup yields CDR1 KGHSH and CDR2 LQKENI. The CDR3 DNA sequence: TGTGCCAGCTCACCAGAGACAGCCTACAATGAGCAGTTCTTC. The encoded protein is CASSPETAYNEQFF.

This clone was picked up a small number of times. CDR3 nucleotide sequence: TGCAGCGTTGAAGACCCAAACACTGAAGCTTTCTTT. The encoded protein is CSVEDPNTEAFF. The V gene is TRBV29-1, the J gene TRBJ1-1; D not resolved. The V end lost 0 bases, the J end lost 2 bases, and 4 bases lay between the germline ends. Per the germline V gene, CDR1 is SQVTM and CDR2 is ANQGSEA. The CDR3 consists of 12 residues.

The chain uses TRBV6-6 and TRBJ2-3, with D possibly being TRBD2 (6 bases). V gave up 0 bases and J gave up 2 bases, with 6 bases separating them. There are 14 residues in the CDR3. From germline, CDR1 is MNHNY and CDR2 SVGAGI (reference sequence). Written as DNA, the CDR3 is TGTGCCAGCAGTTACTCGGGACTCACAGATACGCAGTATTTT. Translating it yields CASSYSGLTDTQYF.

CDR3 DNA sequence: TGTGCCAGCAGCGCCAACAGGGGTTGGGGCTACACCTTC. Its protein is CASSANRGWGYTF. The genes are TRBV5-6 and TRBJ1-2; 7 bases are shared with TRBD1. V dropped 4 bases and J dropped 8; count of bases not matched to a gene: 8. Germline CDR1 SGHDT, CDR2 YYEEEE. The CDR3 runs 13 residues.

This chain uses TRBV2 with TRBJ1-1; TRBD1 might be the D (5 bases). Germline assignment: CDR1 SNHLY and CDR2 FYNNEI. The CDR3 has 13 residues. V lost 4 bases to trimming and J lost 9 bases, with 15 bases between them. CDR3 nucleotides: TGTGCCAGCAGTGTCCGGGACTCACAACAAGCTTTCTTT. This encodes CASSVRDSQQAFF.

V usage is TRBV7-6 and J usage is TRBJ1-4; 8 bases agree with TRBD1. The trim removed 5 bases at V and 7 bases at J, leaving 12 bases unmatched. Germline assignment: CDR1 SGHVS and CDR2 FNYEAQ. CDR3 size: 16 residues. This chain's CDR3 is CASSTTPGGSSEKLFF. The DNA of the CDR3 is TGTGCCAGCAGCACCACCCCAGGGGGCTCGTCTGAAAAACTGTTTTTT. The full variable domain, rest sourced from reference TRBV7-6 and TRBJ1-4, is GAGVSQSPRYKVTKRGQDVALRCDPISGHVSLYWYRQALGQGPEFLTYFNYEAQQDKSGLPNDRFSAERPEGSISTLTIQRTEQRDSAMYRCASSTTPGGSSEKLFFGSGTQLSVL.

The V and J genes are TRBV28 and TRBJ1-1; D perhaps matches TRBD1 (6 bases). The ends were cut back, 2 bases at V and 5 bases at J, with 9 bases in the middle. The CDR3 runs 13 residues. Per germline, CDR1 MDHEN and CDR2 SYDVKM. This CDR3 reads CASSLLTGTEAFF. CDR3 in DNA: TGTGCCAGCAGTTTACTGACAGGAACTGAAGCTTTCTTT.

The V gene is TRBV27, the J gene TRBJ2-7; D possibly corresponds to TRBD2 (7 bases). Germline CDR1 reads MNHEY; CDR2 reads SMNVEV (reference sequence). Between the trimmed V and J ends, which lost 4 bases and 3 bases, there was a span of 25 bases. CDR3 length: 18 residues. The DNA of the CDR3 is TGTGCCAGCAGTTCTACTCGAGAAAGGGGGGGATTCCTCTACGAGCAGTACTTC. This gives the protein CASSSTRERGGFLYEQYF.

The rearrangement links TRBV28 to TRBJ1-5; the D gene is possibly TRBD1 (5 bases). V was shortened by 8 bases and J by 6 bases, with 26 bases between the two germline ends. Germline-derived CDR1 and CDR2 are MDHEN and SYDVKM. The CDR3 has 17 amino acids. CDR3: CASRSGMGGVRGQPQHF. The DNA for the CDR3 is TGTGCCAGCCGCTCAGGGATGGGAGGGGTCCGCGGTCAGCCCCAGCATTTT.

The J gene is TRBJ1-2, the V gene TRBV28; 7 bases are shared with TRBD1. The V segment lost 3 bases and the J segment 10 bases; nucleotides outside the gene matches: 8. CDR1 is MDHEN and CDR2 is SYDVKM in the germline V gene. This CDR3 has 13 residues. CDR3 DNA: TGTGCCAGCAGTTTGGCCGGGACAGAGACCTACACCTTC. Its translation is CASSLAGTETYTF.

This chain joins TRBV6-1 and TRBJ1-6, with 7 bases identical to TRBD1. Germline trimming cut 8 bases from V and 9 bases from J; bases unmatched to any gene: 7. The germline CDR1 and CDR2 sequences are MNHNS and SASEGT. CDR3 length: 13 amino acids. The CDR3 reads CASGSGTASPLHF. The DNA for the CDR3 is TGTGCCAGCGGAAGTGGGACAGCTTCACCCCTCCACTTT.